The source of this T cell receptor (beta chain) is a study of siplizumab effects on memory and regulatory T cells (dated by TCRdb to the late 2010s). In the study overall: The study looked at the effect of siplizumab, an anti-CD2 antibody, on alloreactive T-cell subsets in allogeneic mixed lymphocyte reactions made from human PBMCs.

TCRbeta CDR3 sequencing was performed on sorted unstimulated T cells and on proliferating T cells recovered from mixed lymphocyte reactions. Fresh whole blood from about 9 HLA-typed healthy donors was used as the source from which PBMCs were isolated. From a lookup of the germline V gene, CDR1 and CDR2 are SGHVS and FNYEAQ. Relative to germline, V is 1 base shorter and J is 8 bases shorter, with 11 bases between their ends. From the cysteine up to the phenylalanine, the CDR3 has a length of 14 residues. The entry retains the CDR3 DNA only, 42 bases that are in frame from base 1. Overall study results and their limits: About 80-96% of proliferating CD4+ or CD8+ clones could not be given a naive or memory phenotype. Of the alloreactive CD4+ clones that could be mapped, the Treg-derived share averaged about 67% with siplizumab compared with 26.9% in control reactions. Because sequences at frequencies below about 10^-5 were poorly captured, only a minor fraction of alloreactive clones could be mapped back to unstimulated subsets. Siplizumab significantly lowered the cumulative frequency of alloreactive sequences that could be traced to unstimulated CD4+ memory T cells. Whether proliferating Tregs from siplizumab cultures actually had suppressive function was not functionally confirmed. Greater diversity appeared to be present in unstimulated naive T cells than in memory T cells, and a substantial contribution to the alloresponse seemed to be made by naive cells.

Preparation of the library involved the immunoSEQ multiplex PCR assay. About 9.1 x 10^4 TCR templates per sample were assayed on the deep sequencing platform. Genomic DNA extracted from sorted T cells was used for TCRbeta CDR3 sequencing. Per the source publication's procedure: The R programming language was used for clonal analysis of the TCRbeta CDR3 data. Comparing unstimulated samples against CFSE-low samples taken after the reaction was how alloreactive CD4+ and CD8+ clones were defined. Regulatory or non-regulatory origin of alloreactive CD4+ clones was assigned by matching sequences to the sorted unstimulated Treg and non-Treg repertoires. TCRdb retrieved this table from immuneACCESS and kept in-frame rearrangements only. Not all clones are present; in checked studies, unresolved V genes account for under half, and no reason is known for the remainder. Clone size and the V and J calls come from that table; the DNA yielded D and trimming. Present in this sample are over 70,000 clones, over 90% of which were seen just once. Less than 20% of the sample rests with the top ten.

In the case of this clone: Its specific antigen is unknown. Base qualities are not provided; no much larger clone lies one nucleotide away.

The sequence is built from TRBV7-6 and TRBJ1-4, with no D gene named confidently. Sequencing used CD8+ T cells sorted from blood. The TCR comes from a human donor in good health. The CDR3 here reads CASSLDRGGEKLFF. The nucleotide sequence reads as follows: TGTGCCAGCAGCTTAGACCGGGGTGGGGAAAAACTGTTTTTT.